This T cell receptor (beta chain) was captured by sequencing in a study of T cell changes during pregnancy in multiple sclerosis. Method: immunoSEQ multiplex PCR; TCRdb's copy keeps in-frame clones and lacks some. The sample carries 45,000 to 55,000 clones, 85% to 95% recorded once. The V segment lost 6 bases and the J segment 4 bases; nucleotides outside the gene matches: 9. This CDR3 region has 15 residues. Germline V gene lookup returns CDR1 SQVTM and CDR2 ANQGSEA. This material consisted of CD4+ T cells from peripheral blood mononuclear cells, taken in the second trimester of pregnancy. V usage is TRBV29-1 and J usage is TRBJ2-5; 12 bases match TRBD2. This receptor was obtained from a female donor in good health, enrolled as a control in a pregnancy study. CDR3: CSVVPSGRAGETQYF. The CDR3 DNA sequence: TGCAGCGTCGTTCCTAGCGGGAGGGCCGGAGAGACCCAGTACTTC.